The clone carrying this TCR beta chain was counted at least ten times. The TCR beta CDR3 regions underwent amplification using RNA transcripts as the source. The TCR CDR3 first-round RT-PCR relied on the HTBI primer set. TCRdb itself ran the multiplex PCR reads through MiXCR, one entry per CDR3 protein. The sample has 700,000 or so distinct CDR3 sequences; about a sixth are singletons. This entry comes from a study of T cells in Graves' hyperthyroidism and ophthalmopathy. Background on the study: Peripheral blood was obtained at initial diagnosis, preceding any treatment.

If no ophthalmopathy progression occurred within 18 months, Graves' hyperthyroidism was stable. Germline loops: CDR1 SQVTM, CDR2 ANQGSEA. Trimming removed 7 bases from V and 5 bases from J; junction bases left unmatched: 12. The CDR3 runs to 15 residues. The gene calls are TRBV29-1 and TRBJ2-1; 9 bases agree with TRBD2. This TCR was sampled from a man between 18 and 29 years old with Graves' hyperthyroidism. Sequenced input: blood. The CDR3 reads CSGGLRLADHNEQFF. For the CDR3, the DNA is TGCAGCGGCGGTCTTCGACTAGCGGACCACAATGAGCAGTTCTTC.